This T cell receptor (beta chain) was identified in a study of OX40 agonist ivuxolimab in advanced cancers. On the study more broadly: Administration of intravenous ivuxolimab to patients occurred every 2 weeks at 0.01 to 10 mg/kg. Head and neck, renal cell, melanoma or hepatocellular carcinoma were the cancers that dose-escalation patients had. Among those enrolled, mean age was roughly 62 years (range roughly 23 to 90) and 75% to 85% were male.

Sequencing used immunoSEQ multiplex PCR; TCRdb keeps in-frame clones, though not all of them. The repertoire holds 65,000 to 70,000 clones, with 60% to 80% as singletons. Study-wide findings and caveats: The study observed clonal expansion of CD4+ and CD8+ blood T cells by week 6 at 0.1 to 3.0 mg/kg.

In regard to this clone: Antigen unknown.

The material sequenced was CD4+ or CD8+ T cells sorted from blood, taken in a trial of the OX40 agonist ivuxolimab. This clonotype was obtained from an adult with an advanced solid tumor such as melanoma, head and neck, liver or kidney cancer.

The CDR3 DNA sequence: TGTGCCAGCAGCTTCGGTCCGGCGTCAACTAATGAAAAACTGTTTTTT. This sequence encodes CASSFGPASTNEKLFF. The chain uses TRBV5-4 and TRBJ1-4; no reliable D call. CDR3 length: 16 amino acids. CDR1 is SGHNT and CDR2 is YYREEE in the germline V gene (reference sequence). The germline V and J ends were trimmed by 2 bases and 0 bases, with 11 bases remaining between them.